One sample yielded the 5 T cell receptor beta chains listed below, sequenced in a study of T cells in Graves' hyperthyroidism and ophthalmopathy. Amplified TCR beta CDR3 regions came from RNA transcripts. A first-round RT-PCR of the TCR CDR3 used the HTBI primer set. MiXCR, run by TCRdb on the multiplex PCR reads, gives a single entry per CDR3 protein. This repertoire shows hundreds of thousands of distinct CDR3 sequences, 46% found once; its top ten account for about 7.9%. Sequencing was carried out using peripheral blood or thyroid tissue (not recorded which). The receptors here all came from a woman between 18 and 30 years old with Graves' hyperthyroidism.

The chain links TRBV29-1 to TRBJ2-3; TRBD2 might be the D (6 bases). With 2 bases removed from V and 2 bases from J, the gap between germline ends came to 11 bases. The CDR3 length is 14 residues. In germline, CDR1 is SQVTM, CDR2 ANQGSEA. The CDR3 loop reads CSVEKGLFTDTQYF. The CDR3 DNA reads TGCAGCGTTGAAAAGGGACTTTTCACAGATACGCAGTATTTT.

The chain has TRBV11-3 and TRBJ2-7; a possible D gene is TRBD2 (5 bases). Germline V gene sequence: CDR1 SGHNT, CDR2 YENEEA. Trimming stripped 3 bases from V and 3 bases from J, with 15 bases between. This CDR3 region has 15 residues. The CDR3 coding sequence is TGTGCCAGCAGCTTGCGAGGGAGTCAGAGCTACGAGCAGTACTTC. Amino acids: CASSLRGSQSYEQYF.

This clonotype was counted ten times or more. The chain is built from TRBV7-9 and TRBJ2-5; D is unclear. Deletions cut 6 bases from V and 4 bases from J, with 12 bases between. Per the germline V gene, CDR1 is SEHNR and CDR2 is FQNEAQ (reference sequence). The CDR3 has 13 residues. The CDR3 loop reads CASSWMGGETQYF. The CDR3 DNA reads as TGTGCCAGCAGTTGGATGGGTGGAGAGACCCAGTACTTC. The complete variable domain, with remaining parts taken from reference TRBV7-9 and TRBJ2-5, reads DTGVSQNPRHKITKRGQNVTFRCDPISEHNRLYWYRQTLGQGPEFLTYFQNEAQLEKSRLLSDRFSAERPKGSFSTLEIQRTEQGDSAMYLCASSWMGGETQYFGPGTRLLVL.

The V and J genes are TRBV12-3 or TRBV12-4 and TRBJ1-1; 9 positions match TRBD1. The CDR3 contains 14 residues. V trimming: 8 bases; J trimming: 0 bases; junction bases outside the gene matches: 4. The CDR3 here is CASRGQGMNTEAFF. The CDR3 DNA reads as TGTGCCAGCCGGGGACAGGGCATGAACACTGAAGCTTTCTTT.

V usage is TRBV7-9 and J usage is TRBJ2-7, with 7 bases matching TRBD1. This CDR3 spans 15 amino acids. V was clipped by 6 bases and J by 2 bases; unmatched bases: 10. CDR1 and CDR2 from the germline V gene are SEHNR and FQNEAQ (reference sequence). CDR3 coding DNA: TGTGCCAGCAGGTCTGGTAGGCAGGGGGCCTACGAGCAGTACTTC. Amino acid sequence: CASRSGRQGAYEQYF.